The clone carrying this T cell receptor (beta chain) was seen a few times. The antigen is unknown. The sample comes from a study of blood T cells in healthy people across ages. Study results and caveats: CMV status of donors was not determined, possibly confounding expanded clonotype changes.

Combining a sample-barcoded 5' primer with a J-beta primer mix, a second PCR ran for 7 to 11 cycles. From the 5' RACE reads, TCRdb called clonotypes with MiXCR, one entry per CDR3 protein. The sample shows around 750,000 distinct CDR3 sequences, about 48% of them seen only once. Each sample yielded at least 6.5 million isolated PBMCs. Between the trimmed V and J ends, which lost 3 bases and 1 base, there was a span of 9 bases. The CDR3 has 14 residues. Sequenced input: blood. The origin of this receptor is a man of 80 years or more in good health. V usage is TRBV12-3 or TRBV12-4 and J usage is TRBJ2-5; D remains unclear. The CDR3 protein is CASSFGPAQETQYF. CDR3 DNA: TGTGCCAGCAGTTTCGGTCCGGCCCAAGAGACCCAGTACTTC.